These 13 T cell receptor beta chains were sequenced from one sample in a study of early T cells in non-severe SARS-CoV-2 infection (dated by TCRdb to about 2021). Library generation was performed with 5' RACE. The instrument was a NextSeq 500. The public sequencing data were trimmed at Q25 with fastp and processed into clonotypes with MiXCR by TCRdb, which kept only in-frame beta chains. CDR3 protein sequences are deduplicated, and each keeps its most common genes and DNA. The table for this sample lists tens of thousands of distinct CDR3 sequences; about 4.3% of them were counted only once. The ten largest clones represent just under 8% of the sample. The sample was whole blood. The origin of the receptors is an adult who was a healthcare worker with PCR-confirmed SARS-CoV-2 infection or an uninfected control (not recorded which).

There are many counts of this clonotype. The V and J genes are TRBV10-1 and TRBJ2-1, with D maybe TRBD1 (6 bases). Trimming cost V 4 bases and J 1 base, with 14 bases left between them. CDR3 length: 16 amino acids. Germline loops: CDR1 WNHNN, CDR2 SYGVQD (reference sequence). For the CDR3, the DNA is TGCGCCAGCAGTGCAAGACAGGCCATTTCCTACAATGAGCAGTTCTTC. Translated, it gives CASSARQAISYNEQFF.

Relative to its sample, this clonotype is medium-sized (0.01 to 0.1%). The chain uses TRBV7-2 and TRBJ2-2; D remains unclear. V lost 0 bases and J lost 4, with 6 bases in between. The germline gives CDR1 SGHTA, CDR2 FQGNSA. This CDR3 comprises 14 residues. Here the CDR3 DNA reads TGTGCCAGCAGCTTAGCCGGTTCCACCGGGGAGCTGTTTTTT. This translates into CASSLAGSTGELFF.

This clonotype was picked up many times. This chain joins TRBV3-1 and TRBJ2-7; no clear D gene. The V gene lost 1 base and the J gene lost 7 bases, with 11 bases spanning the gap. Germline assignment: CDR1 LGHDT and CDR2 YNNKEL (reference sequence). The CDR3 covers 13 residues. This CDR3 reads CASSQGLSLEQYF. The CDR3 nucleotides read TGTGCCAGCAGCCAAGGACTTTCCTTGGAGCAGTACTTC.

In this sample, this clonotype turned up many times. The chain carries TRBV7-9 and TRBJ2-3; TRBD2 matches 9 bases. This CDR3 region has 15 residues. V shed 1 base, J shed 5 bases, and the junction held 4 bases outside the gene matches. The germline V gene encodes CDR1 SEHNR and CDR2 FQNEAQ (reference sequence). The chain's CDR3 is CASSLEAGGLDTQYF. The CDR3 nucleotides are TGTGCCAGCAGCTTAGAAGCGGGGGGTCTAGATACGCAGTATTTT.

The chain carries TRBV25-1 and TRBJ1-3; no reliable D call. The CDR3 is 15 residues long. Germline V gene data show CDR1 as MGHDK and CDR2 as SYGVNS. Between the trimmed V and J ends, which lost 6 bases and 4 bases, there was a span of 16 bases. The CDR3 reads CASSPPGILGNTIYF. The DNA for the CDR3 is TGTGCCAGCAGCCCTCCCGGAATTTTAGGAAACACCATATATTTT. The full variable domain, with the rest looked up from reference TRBV25-1 and TRBJ1-3, is EADIYQTPRYLVIGTGKKITLECSQTMGHDKMYWYQQDPGMELHLIHYSYGVNSTEKGDLSSESTVSRIRTEHFPLTLESARPSHTSQYLCASSPPGILGNTIYFGEGSWLTVV.

At least ten counts were recorded for this clonotype. This chain connects TRBV18 to TRBJ1-5; no reliable D call. The V and J ends lost 3 bases and 0 bases respectively, with 6 bases between them. This CDR3 has 14 residues. Germline assignment: CDR1 KGHSH and CDR2 LQKENI. CDR3 DNA: TGTGCCAGCTCACCGGCAGCTAGCAATCAGCCCCAGCATTTT. Translated, it gives CASSPAASNQPQHF.

The chain employs TRBV11-2 and TRBJ2-3; 7 bases align to TRBD2. Germline loops: CDR1 SGHAT, CDR2 FQNNGV. V dropped 7 bases and J dropped 2; count of bases not matched to a gene: 9. The CDR3 is made up of 15 amino acids. CDR3 nucleotides: TGTGCCAGCACCGGGGGAGGGGATCCCACAGATACGCAGTATTTT. Amino acid sequence: CASTGGGDPTDTQYF.

This clonotype has a count of ten or more. CDR3 nucleotide sequence: TGTGCCAGCAGCGGGAACACCGGGGAGCTGTTTTTT. It codes for CASSGNTGELFF. V usage is TRBV11-3 and J usage is TRBJ2-2; D remains ambiguous. Trimming shortened V by 5 bases and J by 1 base, and 2 bases separated the two germline ends. Germline V lookup: CDR1 SGHNT, CDR2 YENEEA. This CDR3 has 12 amino acids. Full variable domain (remainder filled in from reference TRBV11-3 and TRBJ2-2): EAGVVQSPRYKIIEKKQPVAFWCNPISGHNTLYWYLQNLGQGPELLIRYENEEAVDDSQLPKDRFSAERLKGVDSTLKIQPAELGDSAVYLCASSGNTGELFFGEGSRLTVL.

This clonotype was detected many times. V is TRBV12-5 and J is TRBJ2-2; 8 nucleotides line up with TRBD1. The germline V gene has CDR1 LGHNT and CDR2 FRNRAP. The CDR3 is 14 residues long. V was pared by 6 bases and J by 2 bases, with 2 bases of the junction left unmatched. The CDR3 loop reads CASGTGVNTGELFF. DNA for the CDR3: TGTGCTAGTGGGACAGGGGTCAACACCGGGGAGCTGTTTTTT.

In its sample, this clonotype was seen many times. This sequence joins TRBV6-6 and TRBJ1-6, with unresolved D. The germline gives CDR1 MNHNY, CDR2 SVGAGI (reference sequence). The V end lost 2 bases, the J end lost 14 bases, and 16 bases lay between the germline ends. The CDR3 has 14 residues. CDR3 coding DNA: TGTGCCAGCAGTTACAGGGCAGGAATGGGCACCCTCCACTTT. This gives the protein CASSYRAGMGTLHF.

The chain links TRBV19 to TRBJ1-1, with 8 bases identical to TRBD1. The ends lost 11 bases at V and 4 bases at J; junction bases unmatched: 15. This CDR3 has 15 residues. In germline, CDR1 is LNHDA, CDR2 SQIVND (reference sequence). This chain's CDR3 is CAVWSGGDFGTEAFF. The CDR3 bases are TGTGCCGTGTGGTCAGGGGGCGATTTTGGCACTGAAGCTTTCTTT.

There are many counts of this clonotype. The chain links TRBV28 to TRBJ1-6, with no clear D. With 6 bases removed from V and 10 bases from J, the gap between germline ends came to 13 bases. The CDR3 totals 13 residues. Germline V gives CDR1 MDHEN, CDR2 SYDVKM. For the CDR3, the DNA is TGTGCCAGCAGAGGGCGGCTAGAGTCACCCCTCCACTTT. It yields the protein CASRGRLESPLHF.

This clonotype was seen at least ten times. The chain is built from TRBV2 and TRBJ1-6; unclear D gene. V lost 7 bases, J lost 8 bases, and 12 bases lay in between. The germline gives CDR1 SNHLY, CDR2 FYNNEI. The CDR3 extends over 13 amino acids. As DNA, the CDR3 is TGTGCCAGCATAGGCGGGAGGGATTCACCCCTCCACTTT. It yields the protein CASIGGRDSPLHF.